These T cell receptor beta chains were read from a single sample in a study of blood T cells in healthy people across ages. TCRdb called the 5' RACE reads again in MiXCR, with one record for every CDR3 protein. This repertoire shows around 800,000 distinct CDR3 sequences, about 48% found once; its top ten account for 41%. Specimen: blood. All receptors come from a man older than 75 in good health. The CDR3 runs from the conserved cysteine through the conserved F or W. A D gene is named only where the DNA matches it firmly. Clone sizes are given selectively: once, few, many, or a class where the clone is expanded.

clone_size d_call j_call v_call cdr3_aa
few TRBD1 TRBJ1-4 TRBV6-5 CASSYRSTGGFEKLFF
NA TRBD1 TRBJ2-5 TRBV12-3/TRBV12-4 CASSSTPTGGGETQYF
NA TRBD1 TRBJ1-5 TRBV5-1 CASSLGQGAGGGNQPQHF
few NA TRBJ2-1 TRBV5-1 CASSLEQGFDNEQFF
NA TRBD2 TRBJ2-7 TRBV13 CASSLSLAGAYEQYF
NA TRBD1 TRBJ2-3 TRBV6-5 CASSPGQGGARDAYF
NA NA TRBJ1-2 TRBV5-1 CASSVGRVYGYTF
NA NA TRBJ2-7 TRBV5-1 CASSPDGLRSITPQQYF
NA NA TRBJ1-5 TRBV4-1 CASSQPGRGRGQPQHF
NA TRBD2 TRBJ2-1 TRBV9 CASSAVKGTSGRASHNEQFF
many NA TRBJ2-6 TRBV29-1 CSGVRIRGDSGANVLTF
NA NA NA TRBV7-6 CASSGATHQGNIQYF
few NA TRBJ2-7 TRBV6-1 CASSEWLDALGYF
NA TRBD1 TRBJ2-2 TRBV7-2 CASSLDARGREELFF
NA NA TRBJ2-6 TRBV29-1 CSVERSGANVLTF
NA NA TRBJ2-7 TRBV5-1 CASSLDSYREQYF
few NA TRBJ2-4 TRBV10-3 CAIRGLGEQYF
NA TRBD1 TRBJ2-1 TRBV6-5 CASTATGGLYNEQFF
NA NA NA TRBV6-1 CAVPSLYEQYF
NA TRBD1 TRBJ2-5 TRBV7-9 CASSPTGWEETQYF
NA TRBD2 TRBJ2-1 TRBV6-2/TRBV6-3 CASLSSGSYNEQFF
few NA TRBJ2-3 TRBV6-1 CASSKSDVGGRYAYF
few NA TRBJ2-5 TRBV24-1 CATSDPDRFQETQYF